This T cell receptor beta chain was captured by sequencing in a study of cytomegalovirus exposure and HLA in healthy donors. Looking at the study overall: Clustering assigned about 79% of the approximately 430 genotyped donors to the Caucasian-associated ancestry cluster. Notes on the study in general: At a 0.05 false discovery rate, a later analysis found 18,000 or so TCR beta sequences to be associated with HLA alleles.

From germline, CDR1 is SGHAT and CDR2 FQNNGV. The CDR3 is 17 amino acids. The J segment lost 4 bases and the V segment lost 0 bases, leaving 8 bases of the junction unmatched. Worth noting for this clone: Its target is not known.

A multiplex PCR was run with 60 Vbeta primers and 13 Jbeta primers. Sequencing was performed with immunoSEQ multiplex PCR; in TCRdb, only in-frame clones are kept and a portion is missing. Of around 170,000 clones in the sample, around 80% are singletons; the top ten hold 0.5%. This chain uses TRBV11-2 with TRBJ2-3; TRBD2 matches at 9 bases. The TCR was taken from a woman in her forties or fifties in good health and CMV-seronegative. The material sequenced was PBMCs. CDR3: CASSLDLAGGRPDTQYF. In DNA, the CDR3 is TGTGCCAGCAGCTTAGATCTTGCGGGGGGGCGTCCAGATACGCAGTATTTT.